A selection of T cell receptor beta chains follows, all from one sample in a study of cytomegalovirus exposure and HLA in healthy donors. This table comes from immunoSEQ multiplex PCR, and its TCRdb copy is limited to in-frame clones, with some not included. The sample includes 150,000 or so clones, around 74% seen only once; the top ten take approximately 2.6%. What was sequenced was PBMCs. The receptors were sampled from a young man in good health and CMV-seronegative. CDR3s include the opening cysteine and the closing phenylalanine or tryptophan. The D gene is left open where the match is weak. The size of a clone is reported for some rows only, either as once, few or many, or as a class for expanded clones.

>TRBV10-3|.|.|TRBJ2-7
CAISETKGGYEQYF
TGTGCCATCAGTGAGACGAAAGGGGGCTACGAGCAGTACTTC
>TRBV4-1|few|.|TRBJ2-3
CASSQELGGTQYF
TGCGCCAGCAGCCAGGAACTCGGGGGTACGCAGTATTTT
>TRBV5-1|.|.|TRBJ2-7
CASSLVDSSYEQYF
TGCGCCAGCAGCTTGGTAGACAGCTCCTACGAGCAGTACTTC
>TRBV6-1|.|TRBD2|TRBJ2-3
CASSRLAGGPDTQYF
TGTGCCAGCAGCCGATTAGCGGGGGGGCCAGATACGCAGTATTTT
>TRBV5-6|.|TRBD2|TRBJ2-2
CASSPGGYTGELFF
TGTGCCAGCAGCCCGGGGGGGTACACCGGGGAGCTGTTTTTT
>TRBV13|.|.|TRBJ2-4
CASSLTGDILAKNIQYF
TGTGCCAGCAGCTTAACTGGAGATATACTAGCCAAAAACATTCAGTACTTC
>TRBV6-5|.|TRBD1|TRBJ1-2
CASSYGQAAFNYGYTF
TGTGCCAGCAGTTACGGACAGGCAGCCTTTAACTATGGCTACACCTTC
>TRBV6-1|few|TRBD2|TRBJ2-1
CASRHGTSDSNEQFF
TGTGCCAGCAGGCACGGGACTAGCGATAGCAATGAGCAGTTCTTC
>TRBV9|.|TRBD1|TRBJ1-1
CASSVGDRVNTEAFF
TGTGCCAGCAGCGTAGGGGACAGGGTGAACACTGAAGCTTTCTTT
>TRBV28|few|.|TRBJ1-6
CASKGVNSPLHF
TGTGCCAGCAAGGGGGTGAATTCACCCCTCCACTTT
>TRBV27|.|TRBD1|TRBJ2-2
CASSPFGGTGGKGGELFF
TGTGCCAGCAGCCCTTTTGGTGGGACAGGGGGAAAAGGCGGGGAGCTGTTTTTT
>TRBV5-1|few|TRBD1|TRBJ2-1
CASSYKDRGLFDEQFF
TGCGCCAGCAGCTATAAGGACAGGGGGCTATTCGATGAGCAGTTCTTC
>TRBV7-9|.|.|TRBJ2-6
CSGDTGTSGANVLTF
TGTTCCGGTGATACAGGGACCTCTGGGGCCAACGTCCTGACTTTC
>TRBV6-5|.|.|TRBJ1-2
CASNPSGLNYGYTF
TGTGCCAGCAATCCCAGTGGGCTTAACTATGGCTACACCTTC
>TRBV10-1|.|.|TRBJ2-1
CASSAQGTVRNEQFF
TGCGCCAGCAGTGCACAGGGAACCGTGCGCAATGAGCAGTTCTTC
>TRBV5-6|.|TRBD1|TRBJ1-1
CASSSGTGRNTEAFF
TGTGCCAGCAGCTCTGGGACAGGGAGGAACACTGAAGCTTTCTTT
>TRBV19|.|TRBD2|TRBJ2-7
CASRRGSSYEQYF
TGTGCCAGTAGGCGGGGGAGCTCCTACGAGCAGTACTTC
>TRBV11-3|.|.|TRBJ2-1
CASSSRDINEQFF
TGTGCCAGCAGCAGCCGGGACATAAATGAGCAGTTCTTC